This passage covers 30 T cell receptor beta chains from one sample sequenced in a study of blood T cells in healthy people across ages. For the second PCR, which ran for roughly 6 to 11 cycles, a sample-barcoded 5' primer and a J-beta primer mix were used. TCRdb re-called the 5' RACE reads through MiXCR, storing one row per CDR3 protein. The repertoire has 800,000 to 950,000 distinct CDR3 sequences, almost 30% of them found once; the top ten carry roughly 10%. These data also featured in a second study, about T cells of mothers and their children.

Sequencing was performed on blood. Receptors originate from a woman in her forties in good health.

V usage is TRBV5-1 and J usage is TRBJ2-5; weak D call: TRBD2 (6 bases). The J call may not be correct, given that the DNA end is closer to TRBJ2-1. The V gene's germline CDR1 is SGHRS and CDR2 YFSETQ. The CDR3 contains 16 residues. This CDR3 is CASSLGGARDQETQFF. The DNA of the CDR3 is TGCGCCAGCAGCTTGGGCGGGGCCAGAGACCAAGAGACCCAGTTCTTC.

This clonotype was observed at least ten times. This rearrangement joins TRBV7-6 to TRBJ2-4; D unclear. Germline lookup yields CDR1 SGHVS and CDR2 FNYEAQ. The CDR3 has 17 residues. Trimming cost V 5 bases and J 0 bases, with 17 bases left between them. The CDR3 DNA sequence: TGTGCCAGCAGCAATCCATTCGAAAGGGCAGCCAAAAACATTCAGTACTTC. Its protein is CASSNPFERAAKNIQYF. Combining the CDR3 with reference TRBV7-6 and TRBJ2-4 gives the whole variable domain GAGVSQSPRYKVTKRGQDVALRCDPISGHVSLYWYRQALGQGPEFLTYFNYEAQQDKSGLPNDRFSAERPEGSISTLTIQRTEQRDSAMYRCASSNPFERAAKNIQYFGAGTRLSVL.

This clonotype was seen ten or more times. The rearrangement joins TRBV24-1 to TRBJ1-4, with D maybe TRBD1 (5 bases). The CDR3 totals 15 residues. CDR1 and CDR2 from the germline V gene are KGHDR and SFDVKD. V was clipped by 3 bases and J by 6 bases, with 13 bases between them. The CDR3 nucleotides are TGTGCCACCAGTGATGTTATAGGGGTGTATGAAAAACTGTTTTTT. This sequence encodes CATSDVIGVYEKLFF.

The V gene is TRBV7-2, the J gene TRBJ2-2; 9 bases line up with TRBD2. This CDR3 comprises 15 residues. Unmatched junction bases numbered 1, after V lost 1 base and J lost 4 bases. Per germline, CDR1 SGHTA and CDR2 FQGNSA. The CDR3 loop reads CASSLVRGGTGELFF. The CDR3 DNA reads as TGTGCCAGCAGCTTAGTGCGGGGGGGCACCGGGGAGCTGTTTTTT.

Turning to this clonotype: This may be a read error: a much more frequent sequence differs by one nucleotide. V usage is TRBV29-1 and J usage is TRBJ2-4; D gene ambiguous. This CDR3 has 12 amino acids. V was cut by 4 bases and J by 13 bases, with 17 bases left in between. Germline loops: CDR1 SQVTM, CDR2 ANQGSEA. The CDR3 DNA reads as TGCAGCGTTGCCAGAGATAACTACGGGCAGTACTTC. Its protein is CSVARDNYGQYF.

Note on this clonotype: This sequence may be a read error, since a much larger clone differs from it by one base. The V gene is TRBV20-1, the J gene TRBJ1-2; tentative D call: TRBD1 (6 bases). The CDR3 sequence is 12 residues long. Germline CDR1 DFQATT, CDR2 SNEGSKA (reference sequence). CDR3 sequence reads: CCAAAQGRDYTF. CDR3 in DNA: TGCTGTGCCGCGGCACAGGGTAGGGACTACACCTTC.

This clonotype was counted a few times. This chain uses TRBV5-6 with TRBJ2-5, with TRBD2 identical over 7 bases. With 4 bases clipped from V and 4 bases from J, the junction kept 7 bases outside the gene matches. CDR1 SGHDT and CDR2 YYEEEE come from the germline V gene. This CDR3 is 14 amino acids long. The CDR3 DNA reads as TGTGCCAGCAGCGGTGCTGGGGGGGGAGAGACCCAGTACTTC. Translated: CASSGAGGGETQYF. Full variable domain (remainder filled in from reference TRBV5-6 and TRBJ2-5): DAGVTQSPTHLIKTRGQQVTLRCSPKSGHDTVSWYQQALGQGPQFIFQYYEEEERQRGNFPDRFSGHQFPNYSSELNVNALLLGDSALYLCASSGAGGGETQYFGPGTRLLVL.

Regarding this clonotype: Possible read error: a much larger clone is one base away. V usage is TRBV28 and J usage is TRBJ1-2; 8 nucleotides match TRBD1. CDR3 length: 15 amino acids. CDR1 and CDR2 (germline): MDHEN, SYDVKM. The CDR3 sequence is CACSLRGTGLYGYTF. The CDR3 bases are TGTGCCTGCAGTTTAAGGGGGACAGGTTTATATGGCTACACCTTC.

This clonotype came up a few times. The V call is TRBV7-9, the J call TRBJ1-1, with D perhaps TRBD1 (5 bases). CDR1 is SEHNR, CDR2 FQNEAQ, per germline (reference sequence). The V gene lost 1 base and the J gene lost 4 bases, with 19 bases spanning the gap. CDR3 length equals 17 residues. CDR3 region: CASSLVGRRGVGTEAFF. CDR3 DNA: TGTGCCAGCAGCTTAGTGGGGCGTCGGGGGGTTGGCACTGAAGCTTTCTTT. The full variable domain, its missing parts supplied by reference TRBV7-9 and TRBJ1-1, is DTGVSQNPRHKITKRGQNVTFRCDPISEHNRLYWYRQTLGQGPEFLTYFQNEAQLEKSRLLSDRFSAERPKGSFSTLEIQRTEQGDSAMYLCASSLVGRRGVGTEAFFGQGTRLTVV.

In its sample, this clonotype was seen many times. V gene TRBV9 combines with J gene TRBJ2-1; the D call may be TRBD1 or TRBD2 (5 bases each). The CDR3 is 15 amino acids. Between the trimmed V and J ends, which lost 0 bases and 2 bases, there was a span of 9 bases. Per the germline V gene, CDR1 is SGDLS and CDR2 is YYNGEE. The CDR3: CASSVGGIPYNEQFF. The CDR3 DNA follows: TGTGCCAGCAGCGTAGGGGGGATCCCCTACAATGAGCAGTTCTTC.

CDR3 residues: CSVGFRVTLEQYF. CDR3 nucleotides: TGCAGCGTTGGGTTCAGGGTAACCCTCGAGCAGTACTTC. The chain joins TRBV29-1 to TRBJ2-7; weak D call: TRBD1 (5 bases). The V and J ends lost 4 bases and 6 bases respectively, with 16 bases between them. The germline V gene encodes CDR1 SQVTM and CDR2 ANQGSEA. The CDR3 extends over 13 amino acids.

This clonotype was seen at least ten times. V is TRBV7-2 and J is TRBJ2-7; no clear D gene. Germline CDR1 and CDR2: SGHTA and FQGNSA. This CDR3 region has 15 residues. V was clipped by 4 bases and J by 1 base, with 14 bases between them. For the CDR3, the DNA is TGTGCCAGCAGCTCTAGGATGGACCGATCCTACGAGCAGTACTTC. As protein: CASSSRMDRSYEQYF.

This clonotype was counted many times. The rearrangement links TRBV12-3 or TRBV12-4 to TRBJ1-2; 8 bases line up with TRBD1. The length of the CDR3 is 15 residues. The V segment lost 7 bases and the J segment 5 bases; nucleotides outside the gene matches: 12. CDR3 sequence reads: CASTPSQGEVYGYTF. CDR3 in DNA: TGTGCCAGCACTCCCTCACAGGGGGAGGTTTATGGCTACACCTTC.

This clonotype was observed at least ten times. This rearrangement joins TRBV12-3 or TRBV12-4 to TRBJ1-2; TRBD1 aligns across 12 bases. The CDR3 is 15 amino acids. Trimming removed 6 bases from V and 5 bases from J; junction bases left unmatched: 7. Here the CDR3 reads CASSRDRGRFYGYTF. For the CDR3, the DNA is TGTGCCAGCAGCAGGGACAGGGGGCGCTTTTATGGCTACACCTTC.

CDR3 DNA: TGTGCTAGTGGTTTGGCGGACAGGGGCCAAGAGACCCAGTACTTC. Translation: CASGLADRGQETQYF. J is TRBJ2-5 and V is TRBV12-5; 9 nucleotides match TRBD1. Trimming took 1 base from V and 1 from J; bases not matched to a gene: 1. CDR3 size: 15 residues. Germline lookup yields CDR1 LGHNT and CDR2 FRNRAP.

To note about this clonotype: A much more abundant neighbour one base away suggests this may be a read error. The gene calls are TRBV6-2 or TRBV6-3 and TRBJ2-7, with D perhaps assigned TRBD1 or TRBD2 (5 bases each). The CDR3 runs 13 residues. Germline V lookup: CDR1 MNHEY, CDR2 SVGEGT. V shed 7 bases and J shed 7 bases, with 17 bases lying between them. The CDR3 region is CASTHWDDGEQYF. CDR3 bases: TGTGCCAGCACCCACTGGGACGACGGGGAGCAGTACTTC.

For this clonotype: With a much larger clone just one base away, this may be a read error. The V call is TRBV11-1, the J call TRBJ2-7; D gene unclear. The CDR3 runs 14 residues. Germline loops: CDR1 SGHAT, CDR2 FQDESV (reference sequence). CDR3: CARSSQGVTYEQYF. The CDR3, as DNA: TGTGCCCGCAGCTCCCAAGGCGTTACCTACGAGCAGTACTTC.

This clonotype appeared a few times. A much larger clone differs by one base, so this may be a read error. J is TRBJ2-7 and V is TRBV6-6; 7 bases fit TRBD1. Germline V gene data show CDR1 as MNHNY and CDR2 as SVGAGI (reference sequence). Trimming cost V 6 bases and J 4 bases; bases outside gene matches: 9. CDR3 size: 14 residues. The chain's CDR3 is CASRYDRESYEQYF. In DNA form, the CDR3 reads TGTGCCAGCAGGTACGACAGGGAATCGTACGAGCAGTACTTC.

This clonotype has just a few counts. The rearrangement joins TRBV20-1 to TRBJ2-1, with TRBD2 identical over 7 bases. Trimming removed 0 bases from V and 5 bases from J; junction bases left unmatched: 10. CDR1 and CDR2 from the germline V gene are DFQATT and SNEGSKA (reference sequence). The CDR3 is 16 amino acids. CDR3 sequence reads: CSARDLRGVSDNEQFF. The CDR3 nucleotides read TGCAGTGCTAGAGATCTTCGGGGGGTAAGCGACAATGAGCAGTTCTTC.

This chain connects TRBV29-1 to TRBJ2-5; TRBD2 matches at 10 bases. The CDR3 is made up of 15 amino acids. The germline V gene has CDR1 SQVTM and CDR2 ANQGSEA. The ends lost 5 bases at V and 11 bases at J; junction bases unmatched: 17. The chain's CDR3 is CSVLAAGGSYNEQYF. DNA for the CDR3: TGCAGCGTTTTAGCAGCGGGAGGGAGTTACAATGAGCAGTACTTC.

The chain recombines TRBV6-2 or TRBV6-3 with TRBJ1-1, with D maybe TRBD1 (5 bases). Germline values: CDR1 MNHEY, CDR2 SVGEGT. The CDR3 consists of 17 residues. V dropped 0 bases and J dropped 1 base, with 15 bases sitting between them. The CDR3 bases are TGTGCCAGCAGTTACTCAAGTCGGGACGTGACGAACACTGAAGCTTTCTTT. Translation: CASSYSSRDVTNTEAFF.

This chain links TRBV29-1 with TRBJ2-5; 8 nucleotides match TRBD1. From germline, CDR1 is SQVTM and CDR2 ANQGSEA. The CDR3 length is 12 residues. V gave up 4 bases and J gave up 4 bases; unmatched junction bases: 2. DNA for the CDR3: TGCAGCGTTGCTACAGGGGGAGAGACCCAGTACTTC. Translating it yields CSVATGGETQYF.

The sample holds a few counts of this clonotype. The genes are TRBV25-1 and TRBJ2-1, with D perhaps matching TRBD2 (6 bases). From germline, CDR1 is MGHDK and CDR2 SYGVNS. The CDR3 is 16 residues long. CDR3 nucleotide sequence: TGTGTCGGCAGTGGTGGATGGGAAGGGACTGGGGATGAGCAGTTCTTC. Translation: CVGSGGWEGTGDEQFF.

This clonotype was found many times. This sequence joins TRBV14 and TRBJ2-7, with 9 positions matching TRBD1. The CDR3 runs 13 residues. Germline-derived CDR1 and CDR2 are SGHDN and FVKESK. V gave up 6 bases and J gave up 3 bases; unmatched junction bases: 3. The CDR3 DNA follows: TGTGCCAGCAGGACAGGGGGAAACTACGAGCAGTACTTC. Encoded protein: CASRTGGNYEQYF.

This clonotype was observed many times. The rearrangement joins TRBV5-5 to TRBJ1-2; D gene uncertain. CDR1 is SGHKS and CDR2 is YYEKEE in the germline V gene (reference sequence). The CDR3 has 13 amino acids. Trimming removed 0 bases from V and 4 bases from J, with 7 bases in between. For the CDR3, the DNA is TGTGCCAGCAGCTTGGAACAGTCCTATGGCTACACCTTC. Translated, it gives CASSLEQSYGYTF.

The chain couples TRBV20-1 to TRBJ2-4; the match to TRBD2 covers 8 bases. The germline gives CDR1 DFQATT, CDR2 SNEGSKA (reference sequence). This CDR3 contains 14 residues. The junction had 5 bases not matched to a gene; V was cut back by 6 bases and J by 1 base. CDR3 DNA sequence: TGCAGTGCATTGGGACTAGTGGCCAAAAACATTCAGTACTTC. Translation gives CSALGLVAKNIQYF.

With respect to this clonotype: This CDR3 fails to terminate in the conserved phenylalanine or tryptophan, so it likely reflects a read error. Because the CDR3's place on the DNA is in doubt, the DNA is left out and the CDR3 is given as listed by TCRdb. The chain couples TRBV5-1 to TRBJ2-1; the D call in the table, TRBD1, was not verified against the DNA. In germline, CDR1 is SGHRS, CDR2 YFSETQ. The CDR3 is 15 amino acids in total, end residues counted. The CDR3 sequence is CASSSAGTAYNEQFI.

This clonotype has more than one count but fewer than ten. The chain carries TRBV20-1 and TRBJ2-7; D is possibly TRBD1 (6 bases). This CDR3 comprises 13 residues. Between the trimmed V and J ends, which lost 3 bases and 1 base, there was a span of 10 bases. Germline CDR1 is DFQATT and CDR2 is SNEGSKA (reference sequence). CDR3 sequence: CSASDRISYEQYF. Written as DNA, the CDR3 is TGCAGTGCTAGTGACAGGATTTCCTACGAGCAGTACTTC.

This clonotype was detected a few times. The rearrangement links TRBV3-1 to TRBJ2-1; D gene unclear. V dropped 0 bases and J dropped 7 bases, with 7 bases sitting between them. In germline, CDR1 is LGHDT, CDR2 YNNKEL (reference sequence). The CDR3 has 13 amino acids. Written as DNA, the CDR3 is TGTGCCAGCAGCCAAGATGGAAGAAATGAGCAGTTCTTC. This sequence encodes CASSQDGRNEQFF.

The rearrangement links TRBV28 to TRBJ1-5; D possibly corresponds to TRBD1 (6 bases). Trimming took off 10 bases at V and 4 bases at J, with 20 bases between the two ends. Germline values: CDR1 MDHEN, CDR2 SYDVKM. This CDR3 has 15 residues. The CDR3 DNA reads as TGTGCCATCAAAACGGGGGCAGTAGGAAATCAGCCCCAGCATTTT. This encodes CAIKTGAVGNQPQHF.